A selection of T cell receptor beta chains follows, all from one sample in a study of Ad26.COV2.S vaccination and SARS-CoV-2 variants. TCRdb keeps only in-frame clones here, not all; method: immunoSEQ multiplex PCR. In the table there are more than 400,000 clones, around 92% of which are singletons. Here the sequenced sample was peripheral blood, taken in a trial of Ad26.COV2.S vaccine versus placebo. The receptor source for this set is a person aged 18-60 years who received the Ad26.COV2.S COVID-19 vaccine or a placebo. Each CDR3 is given with its conserved first and last residue. Fields, in order: V gene, J gene, clone size, CDR3 protein. Some rows have no size entry. The others give once, few or many, or a class for an expanded clone.

TRBV5-4	TRBJ2-3	-	CASSFWARIDTQYF
TRBV11-3	TRBJ2-3	once	CASSPGDDTQYF
TRBV28	TRBJ1-4	-	CAISTSSNEKLFF
TRBV27	TRBJ1-2	once	CASSLYRERNGYTF
TRBV12-3/TRBV12-4	TRBJ2-5	-	CASSFVAEETQYF
TRBV2	TRBJ2-1	-	CASTKGAGSWNEQFF
TRBV19	TRBJ1-4	-	CASSRWDRGSEKLFF
TRBV7-9	TRBJ1-4	-	CASSPLSGQGEKLFF
TRBV19	TRBJ1-3	few	CASSFRQGEDTIYF
TRBV5-8	TRBJ2-7	once	CASRTPLAGPNYEQYF
TRBV6-5	TRBJ1-2	once	CASSYSRTLNYGYTF
TRBV7-8	TRBJ1-4	-	CASRSRGPSEKLFF
TRBV7-2	TRBJ2-5	once	CASSSTSGGAGETQYF
TRBV27	TRBJ1-1	-	CASSITANTEAFF
TRBV4-3	TRBJ1-1	-	CASSPRRNTEAFF
TRBV28	TRBJ2-6	-	CASRRRAVRSGANVLTF
TRBV7-8	TRBJ2-5	-	CASSLYGAESKETQYF
TRBV10-3	TRBJ1-5	-	CAISVTDSNQPQHF
TRBV4-3	TRBJ2-3	-	CASSRGGDADTQYF
TRBV2	TRBJ2-1	-	CASSEPGGFTYNEQFF
TRBV6-2/TRBV6-3	TRBJ1-5	-	CASSYGAQNNQPQHF
TRBV9	TRBJ1-1	-	CASSVAPGLNTEAFF
TRBV19	TRBJ1-2	-	CASSRGQEIPNYGYTF
TRBV5-3	TRBJ1-6	-	CARSFVSSYNSPLHF
TRBV19	TRBJ1-4	-	CASHWTGGAFWDEKLFF
TRBV6-5	TRBJ1-1	-	CASTYHVLGNTEAFF
TRBV7-2	TRBJ2-3	-	CASSLRASTDTQYF
TRBV4-3	TRBJ2-7	-	CASSQDRGVYEQYF
TRBV28	TRBJ2-3	-	CASRIRVLADTQYF
TRBV6-5	TRBJ1-5	-	CASSPQGGGNQPQHF
TRBV27	TRBJ1-2	-	CASRIDRDGDYGYTF
TRBV10-2	TRBJ1-3	-	CASRDSSGNTIYF
TRBV27	TRBJ2-1	-	CASSRYNEQFF
TRBV11-2	TRBJ2-7	-	CASSHGLAGAFEQYF
TRBV7-2	TRBJ1-2	once	CASSVQGGIVGYTF
TRBV30	TRBJ1-5	-	CAWSVRGEQPQHF
TRBV28	TRBJ2-2	-	CASSLLRWHPTNTGELFF
TRBV28	TRBJ2-3	-	CASSTGTTDTQYF
TRBV19	TRBJ2-7	-	CASSIRGTSGGYEQYF
TRBV5-1	TRBJ2-7	-	CASSAGTGGVF
TRBV15	TRBJ2-5	-	CATSRDRGEWTQYF
TRBV3-1/TRBV3-2	TRBJ1-2	-	CASSQGGYGYTF
TRBV20-1	TRBJ2-1	-	CSARNAWEQFF
TRBV7-2	TRBJ2-2	-	CASSRGLVGRGGGELFF
TRBV4-1	TRBJ2-1	-	CASSQGTYNEQFF
TRBV21-1	TRBJ2-7	-	CALPKGQGHSYEQYF
TRBV19	TRBJ1-1	-	CASSIVGGTEAFF
TRBV3-1/TRBV3-2	TRBJ2-2	-	CASSQVRGMGGELFF
TRBV27	TRBJ1-2	once	CASSSGTVYGYTF
TRBV4-1	TRBJ2-3	-	CASSHGLAGLGDTQYF
TRBV28	TRBJ1-4	once	CASSPPRGLVVEKLFF
TRBV2	TRBJ1-2	once	CASSRAGTADGYTF
TRBV7-2	TRBJ2-2	-	CASSLLSQGSTGELFF
TRBV10-2	TRBJ2-2	-	CASKVQVGLSGNTGELFF
TRBV5-1	TRBJ2-1	-	CASSLGSGGHNEQFF
TRBV11-2	TRBJ1-4	once	CASSFQGLRANEKLFF
TRBV11-3	TRBJ2-1	-	CASSWDYGNEQFF